The 32 T cell receptor beta chains given below trace back to one sample, sequenced in a study of blood T cell repertoires in COVID-19 (dated by TCRdb to between 2020 and 2021). Receptor amplification or capture employed the immunoSEQ multiplex PCR assay. TCRdb limited this immuneACCESS table to in-frame rearrangements with V and J called. A share of clones is missing; checked studies link under half to unresolved V genes, and the rest is unexplained. A total of a few hundred thousand clones appear in this sample, more than 75% of them only once. The ten biggest clones cover about 1.7% of the sample. Sequenced: PBMCs or T cells enriched from blood (not recorded which). These receptors were obtained from a woman between 40 and 55 years old who had recovered from COVID-19.

This sequence joins TRBV18 and TRBJ2-2, with D possibly being TRBD1 (6 bases). The CDR3 sequence is 14 residues long. The V end was cut by 5 bases, the J end by 0 bases, with 7 bases between. CDR1 KGHSH and CDR2 LQKENI come from the germline V gene. CDR3 bases: TGTGCCAGCTCAGAGGGGGCGAACACCGGGGAGCTGTTTTTT. Translation gives CASSEGANTGELFF.

The rearrangement joins TRBV5-1 to TRBJ1-2; D may be TRBD1 (5 bases). The germline V gene encodes CDR1 SGHRS and CDR2 YFSETQ. The CDR3 runs 14 residues. V was shortened by 4 bases and J by 4 bases, with 14 bases between the two germline ends. CDR3 in DNA: TGCGCCAGCAGCGTTACTGCGGGGGGCTATGGCTACACCTTC. Translation gives CASSVTAGGYGYTF.

This clone occurred a few times. The rearrangement uses TRBV6-2 or TRBV6-3 and TRBJ2-7; possible D gene TRBD1, 5 bases. Germline V gene sequence: CDR1 MNHEY, CDR2 SVGEGT. This CDR3 has 15 residues. V was cut by 2 bases and J by 0 bases, with 11 bases left in between. Here the CDR3 reads CASSYGQGPSYEQYF. For the CDR3, the DNA is TGTGCCAGCAGTTACGGTCAGGGCCCCTCCTACGAGCAGTACTTC.

This clone was recorded a few times. The chain is built from TRBV10-3 and TRBJ2-5, with no clear D. V was cut by 5 bases and J by 1 base, with 5 bases left in between. The CDR3 is 12 amino acids. Germline-derived CDR1 and CDR2 are ENHRY and SYGVKD. The CDR3 protein is CAISSSQETQYF. The CDR3 region has the DNA TGTGCCATCAGTTCCTCCCAAGAGACCCAGTACTTC.

J is TRBJ1-2 and V is TRBV30; tentatively, D is TRBD1 (6 bases). The CDR3 is made up of 13 amino acids. With 0 bases removed from V and 5 bases from J, the gap between germline ends came to 10 bases. Germline V CDR1 and CDR2: GTSNPN, SVGIG (reference sequence). CDR3 nucleotides: TGTGCCTGGAGTGTTGTCCAGGGGTATGGCTACACCTTC. Translated, it gives CAWSVVQGYGYTF.

The V gene is TRBV19, the J gene TRBJ2-3, with 7 bases identical to TRBD2. Germline-derived CDR1 and CDR2 are LNHDA and SQIVND (reference sequence). The trim removed 4 bases at V and 3 bases at J, leaving 4 bases unmatched. This CDR3 contains 14 residues. The CDR3 sequence: CASSKGGLTDTQYF. The DNA of the CDR3 is TGTGCCAGTAGTAAGGGAGGGTTGACAGATACGCAGTATTTT.

Concerning this clone: This CDR3 fails to terminate in the conserved phenylalanine or tryptophan, so it likely reflects a read error. The limits of the CDR3 on the DNA are not certain, so only TCRdb's listed CDR3 is given. The V and J genes are TRBV4-3 and TRBJ2-7; TRBD1 reflects the table's D call only, with no check against the DNA. Germline CDR1 and CDR2: LGHNA and YSLEER. The CDR3 region is 12 residues in length, termini included. The CDR3 sequence: CASSQDNPRGHL.

The chain combines TRBV4-1 with TRBJ2-3, with 8 bases lining up with TRBD2. Germline V gene lookup returns CDR1 MGHRA and CDR2 YSYEKL. Trimming removed 0 bases from V and 0 bases from J; junction bases left unmatched: 8. This CDR3 is 18 amino acids long. CDR3 amino acids: CASSQEVAIAGSTDTQYF. The DNA for the CDR3 is TGCGCCAGCAGCCAAGAAGTTGCGATAGCGGGAAGCACAGATACGCAGTATTTT.

DNA of the CDR3: TGTGCCAGCAGTTTCGGGACAGGGGATAATCAGCCCCAGCATTTT. Amino acid sequence: CASSFGTGDNQPQHF. The chain recombines TRBV28 with TRBJ1-5, with TRBD1 matching over 10 bases. The CDR3 is 15 residues long. Germline V CDR1 and CDR2: MDHEN, SYDVKM. Trimming at V came to 3 bases and at J to 4 bases, leaving 3 bases not matched to a gene. The variable domain in full, completed from reference TRBV28 and TRBJ1-5, reads DVKVTQSSRYLVKRTGEKVFLECVQDMDHENMFWYRQDPGLGLRLIYFSYDVKMKEKGDIPEGYSVSREKKERFSLILESASTNQTSMYLCASSFGTGDNQPQHFGDGTRLSIL.

The V call is TRBV11-2, the J call TRBJ1-2; 7 bases are shared with TRBD1. Germline trimming cut 1 base from V and 6 bases from J; bases unmatched to any gene: 11. CDR1 SGHAT and CDR2 FQNNGV come from the germline V gene. CDR3 length equals 16 residues. CDR3 loop: CASSLGEGGAKDGYTF. CDR3 bases: TGTGCCAGCAGCTTAGGGGAAGGGGGCGCAAAGGATGGCTACACCTTC.

The chain carries TRBV3-1 (or the pseudogene TRBV3-2) and TRBJ2-1, with 8 bases lining up with TRBD2. With 7 bases clipped from V and 7 bases from J, the junction kept 15 bases outside the gene matches. The V gene's germline CDR1 is LGHDT and CDR2 YNNKEL (reference sequence). This CDR3 is built from 16 residues. The CDR3 bases are TGTGCCAGCACTACTTTAGCGGGACCCACTTGGAATGAGCAGTTCTTC. Protein sequence: CASTTLAGPTWNEQFF.

V is TRBV9 and J is TRBJ2-3; tentatively, D is TRBD2 (5 bases). CDR1 is SGDLS, CDR2 YYNGEE, per germline. With 2 bases removed from V and 0 bases from J, the gap between germline ends came to 19 bases. There are 18 residues in the CDR3. The CDR3 coding sequence is TGTGCCAGCAGCGTCCTTCCGGGGTCGCGGTCTAGCACAGATACGCAGTATTTT. It codes for CASSVLPGSRSSTDTQYF.

This clone appeared once. The chain has TRBV5-1 and TRBJ1-1; D ambiguous. The CDR3 runs to 13 residues. Trimming pared 4 bases from V and 1 base from J, leaving 8 bases between. CDR1 SGHRS and CDR2 YFSETQ come from the germline V gene. As DNA, the CDR3 is TGCGCCAGCAGCGTAGCAACGAACACTGAAGCTTTCTTT. The encoded protein is CASSVATNTEAFF.

Remarks on this clone: This same CDR3 is encoded by further DNA sequences in the sample. V gene TRBV11-2 combines with J gene TRBJ1-5, with D uncertain. CDR3 length equals 13 residues. From germline, CDR1 is SGHAT and CDR2 FQNNGV. V was clipped by 5 bases and J by 4 bases, with 9 bases between them. For the CDR3, the DNA is TGTGCCAGCAGCCTGAGTCTGAATCAGCCCCAGCATTTT. Translation gives CASSLSLNQPQHF.

The chain carries TRBV30 and TRBJ1-5; no reliable D call. The V and J ends lost 0 bases and 5 bases respectively, with 11 bases between them. Germline-derived CDR1 and CDR2 are GTSNPN and SVGIG (reference sequence). The CDR3 has 14 amino acids. CDR3 in amino acids: CAWSVLEADQPQHF. CDR3 in DNA: TGTGCCTGGAGTGTATTAGAGGCCGATCAGCCCCAGCATTTT.

The chain recombines TRBV7-8 with TRBJ2-1, with 9 bases identical to TRBD1. The CDR3 is 15 amino acids. CDR1 is SGHVS and CDR2 is FQNEAQ in the germline V gene. V trimming: 1 base; J trimming: 3 bases; junction bases outside the gene matches: 1. CDR3 residues: CASSLGDRVYNEQFF. Written as DNA, the CDR3 is TGTGCCAGCAGCTTAGGGGACAGGGTCTACAATGAGCAGTTCTTC.

The V and J genes are TRBV10-3 and TRBJ1-1; D gene unclear. Trimming shortened V by 6 bases and J by 0 bases, and 17 bases separated the two germline ends. In germline, CDR1 is ENHRY, CDR2 SYGVKD. This CDR3 has 16 amino acids. The CDR3 DNA sequence: TGTGCCATCAGAGAACAGATAACCAACATGAACACTGAAGCTTTCTTT. Protein sequence: CAIREQITNMNTEAFF.

The table lists this clone with a few counts. The gene calls are TRBV30 and TRBJ1-6, with 9 bases identical to TRBD1. Trimming took 0 bases from V and 5 from J; bases not matched to a gene: 5. CDR1 is GTSNPN and CDR2 is SVGIG in the germline V gene (reference sequence). This CDR3 is built from 16 residues. CDR3 loop: CAWSVVGTGNNSPLHF. The CDR3 region has the DNA TGTGCCTGGAGTGTAGTCGGGACAGGGAATAATTCACCCCTCCACTTT.

The V gene is TRBV6-2 or TRBV6-3, the J gene TRBJ2-5; TRBD2 aligns across 8 bases. The germline CDR1 and CDR2 sequences are MNHEY and SVGEGT. V gave up 2 bases and J gave up 2 bases; unmatched junction bases: 1. The CDR3 sequence is 14 residues long. CDR3 DNA sequence: TGTGCCAGCAGTTACGTAGCGGGACAAGAGACCCAGTACTTC. Translation: CASSYVAGQETQYF.

The J gene is TRBJ1-5, the V gene TRBV3-1 (or the pseudogene TRBV3-2); 8 bases match TRBD1. The CDR3 is 18 residues long. Trimming took 4 bases from V and 0 from J; bases not matched to a gene: 11. CDR1 is LGHDT, CDR2 YNNKEL, per germline (reference sequence). The CDR3 sequence is CASSPGTGRPISNQPQHF. The CDR3 region has the DNA TGTGCCAGCAGCCCCGGGACAGGACGTCCGATTAGCAATCAGCCCCAGCATTTT.

This chain links TRBV19 with TRBJ2-3, with 14 positions matching TRBD2. Germline V CDR1 and CDR2: LNHDA, SQIVND (reference sequence). Trimming took 5 bases from V and 5 from J; bases not matched to a gene: 9. This CDR3 contains 17 residues. The CDR3, as DNA: TGTGCCAGTAGTCCCAGCCGACTAGCGGGGGGGAGAGATACGCAGTATTTT. Translation: CASSPSRLAGGRDTQYF.

This sequence joins TRBV5-4 and TRBJ2-7, with 9 nucleotides matching TRBD2. The CDR3 covers 16 residues. V trimming: 2 bases; J trimming: 7 bases; junction bases outside the gene matches: 13. Germline V gene lookup returns CDR1 SGHNT and CDR2 YYREEE (reference sequence). This CDR3 is CASSLRREGPAWEQYF. The CDR3, as DNA: TGTGCCAGCAGCTTACGGCGGGAGGGCCCGGCGTGGGAGCAGTACTTC.

This clone was seen a few times. This sequence joins TRBV24-1 and TRBJ2-2; D remains ambiguous. V was trimmed by 6 bases and J by 2 bases, leaving 15 bases between them. Germline loops: CDR1 KGHDR, CDR2 SFDVKD. The CDR3 has 16 residues. This chain's CDR3 is CATSLYGGSNTGELFF. The DNA of the CDR3 is TGTGCCACCAGTCTCTATGGTGGTTCTAACACCGGGGAGCTGTTTTTT.

The V gene is TRBV6-2 or TRBV6-3, the J gene TRBJ2-5; a weak D match, TRBD1 (6 bases). Trimming took off 4 bases at V and 1 base at J, with 16 bases between the two ends. The CDR3 has 16 amino acids. Germline-derived CDR1 and CDR2 are MNHEY and SVGEGT. The CDR3 bases are TGTGCCAGCAGTTCAGGGGACATATCGGGCCAAGAGACCCAGTACTTC. Translated, it gives CASSSGDISGQETQYF.

The chain employs TRBV7-9 and TRBJ1-4, with D perhaps matching TRBD1 (6 bases). V was pared by 1 base and J by 4 bases, with 10 bases between. Per germline, CDR1 SEHNR and CDR2 FQNEAQ (reference sequence). The CDR3 spans 15 residues. The CDR3 DNA sequence: TGTGCCAGCAGCTTAGTTACAGGGATTAATGAAAAACTGTTTTTT. It translates to CASSLVTGINEKLFF.

V is TRBV6-5 and J is TRBJ1-1; D is uncertain. With 4 bases removed from V and 4 bases from J, the gap between germline ends came to 10 bases. The CDR3 sequence is 13 residues long. Germline lookup yields CDR1 MNHEY and CDR2 SVGAGI. CDR3: CASSSVSGTEAFF. The CDR3 region has the DNA TGTGCCAGCAGTTCCGTCTCGGGCACTGAAGCTTTCTTT.

This chain joins TRBV18 and TRBJ1-1; maybe TRBD1 (6 bases). Per the germline V gene, CDR1 is KGHSH and CDR2 is LQKENI. This CDR3 has 15 residues. V shed 3 bases and J shed 3 bases, with 14 bases lying between them. CDR3 nucleotide sequence: TGTGCCAGCTCACCCAGCCCAGGGGCCTACACTGAAGCTTTCTTT. As protein: CASSPSPGAYTEAFF. Combining the CDR3 with reference TRBV18 and TRBJ1-1 gives the whole variable domain NAGVMQNPRHLVRRRGQEARLRCSPMKGHSHVYWYRQLPEEGLKFMVYLQKENIIDESGMPKERFSAEFPKEGPSILRIQQVVRGDSAAYFCASSPSPGAYTEAFFGQGTRLTVV.

This clone was seen a few times. The chain couples TRBV2 to TRBJ1-5; D is uncertain. Trimming cost V 9 bases and J 0 bases, with 15 bases left between them. The V gene's germline CDR1 is SNHLY and CDR2 FYNNEI. The CDR3 loop spans 15 amino acids. The DNA of the CDR3 is TGTGCCAGTTTCCCATTTCAGGATAGCAATCAGCCCCAGCATTTT. It is translated as CASFPFQDSNQPQHF.

The chain carries TRBV30 and TRBJ1-5; maybe TRBD1 (5 bases). The CDR3 length is 13 residues. Germline V gene lookup returns CDR1 GTSNPN and CDR2 SVGIG (reference sequence). V lost 3 bases and J lost 5, with 11 bases in between. CDR3 amino acids: CAWRSDSYQPQHF. The DNA for the CDR3 is TGTGCCTGGAGGAGTGACAGCTATCAGCCCCAGCATTTT.

The chain uses TRBV19 and TRBJ2-7; TRBD1 agrees at 9 bases. The V gene end was trimmed by 6 bases and the J gene end by 5 bases; junction bases not matched to a gene: 14. CDR3 length: 16 amino acids. The V gene's germline CDR1 is LNHDA and CDR2 SQIVND (reference sequence). The CDR3 coding sequence is TGTGCCAGTAGCTTCTTTCCCGGGACAGGGTCGAACGAGCAGTACTTC. This encodes CASSFFPGTGSNEQYF.

Only a few counts were recorded for this clone. The chain employs TRBV14 and TRBJ1-6, with 8 bases matching TRBD1. The CDR3 is 15 amino acids. The junction had 5 bases not matched to a gene; V was cut back by 4 bases and J by 6 bases. The germline V gene encodes CDR1 SGHDN and CDR2 FVKESK. CDR3: CASSPPGQANSPLHF. The CDR3 coding sequence is TGTGCCAGCAGCCCCCCGGGACAGGCTAATTCACCCCTCCACTTT.

V and J are TRBV12-5 and TRBJ2-1; perhaps TRBD1 as D (5 bases). Germline V gene data show CDR1 as LGHNT and CDR2 as FRNRAP. CDR3 length: 15 amino acids. V lost 3 bases, J lost 2 bases, and 11 bases lay in between. The CDR3 protein is CASGFRAGTYNEQFF. CDR3 nucleotides: TGTGCTAGTGGTTTTAGGGCAGGGACCTACAATGAGCAGTTCTTC.